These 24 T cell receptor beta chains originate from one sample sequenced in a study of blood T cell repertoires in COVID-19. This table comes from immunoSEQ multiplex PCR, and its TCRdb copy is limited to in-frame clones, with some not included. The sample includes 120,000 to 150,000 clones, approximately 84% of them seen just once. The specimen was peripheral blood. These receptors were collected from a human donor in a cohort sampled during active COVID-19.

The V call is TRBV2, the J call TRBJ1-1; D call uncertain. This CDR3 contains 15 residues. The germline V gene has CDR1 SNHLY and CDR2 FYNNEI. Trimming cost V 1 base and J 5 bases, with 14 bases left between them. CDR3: CASSEDFRSSTEAFF. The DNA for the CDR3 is TGTGCCAGCAGTGAAGACTTCAGGTCGTCGACTGAAGCTTTCTTT.

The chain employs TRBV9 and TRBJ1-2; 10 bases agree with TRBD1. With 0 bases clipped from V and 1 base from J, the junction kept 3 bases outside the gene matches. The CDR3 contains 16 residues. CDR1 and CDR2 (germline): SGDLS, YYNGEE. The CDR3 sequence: CASSVADRGLNYGYTF. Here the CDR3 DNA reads TGTGCCAGCAGCGTAGCTGACAGGGGGCTTAACTATGGCTACACCTTC.

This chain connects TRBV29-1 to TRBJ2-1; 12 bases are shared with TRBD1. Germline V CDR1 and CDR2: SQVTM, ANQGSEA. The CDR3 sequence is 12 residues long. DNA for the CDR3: TGCACCGGGACAGGGGGCTCCAATGAGCAGTTCTTC. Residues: CTGTGGSNEQFF.

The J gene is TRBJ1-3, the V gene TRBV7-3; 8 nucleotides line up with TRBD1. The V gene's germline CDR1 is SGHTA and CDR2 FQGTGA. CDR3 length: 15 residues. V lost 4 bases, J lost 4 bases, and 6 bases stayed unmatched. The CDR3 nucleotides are TGTGCCAGCAGCTCAGGGGGCGCCGAGGGAAACACCATATATTTT. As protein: CASSSGGAEGNTIYF.

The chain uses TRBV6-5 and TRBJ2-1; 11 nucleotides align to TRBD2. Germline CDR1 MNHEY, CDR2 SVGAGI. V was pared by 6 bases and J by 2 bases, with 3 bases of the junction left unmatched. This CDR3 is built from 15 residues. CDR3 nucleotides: TGTGCCAGCAGCCCGACTAGCGGGACCTACAATGAGCAGTTCTTC. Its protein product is CASSPTSGTYNEQFF.

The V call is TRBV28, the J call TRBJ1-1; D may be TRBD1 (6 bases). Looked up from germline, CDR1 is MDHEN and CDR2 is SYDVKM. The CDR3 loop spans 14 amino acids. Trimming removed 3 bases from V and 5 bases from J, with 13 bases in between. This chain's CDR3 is CASSFSGRGTEAFF. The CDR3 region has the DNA TGTGCCAGCAGTTTCTCGGGCAGGGGAACTGAAGCTTTCTTT.

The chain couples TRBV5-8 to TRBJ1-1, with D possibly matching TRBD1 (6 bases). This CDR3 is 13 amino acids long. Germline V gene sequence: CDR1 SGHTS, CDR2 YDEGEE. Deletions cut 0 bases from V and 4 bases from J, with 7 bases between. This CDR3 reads CASSLDRVTEAFF. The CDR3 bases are TGTGCCAGCAGCTTGGACAGGGTCACTGAAGCTTTCTTT. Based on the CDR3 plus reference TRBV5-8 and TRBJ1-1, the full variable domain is EAGVTQSPTHLIKTRGQQATLRCSPISGHTSVYWYQQALGLGLQFLLWYDEGEERNRGNFPPRFSGRQFPNYSSELNVNALELEDSALYLCASSLDRVTEAFFGQGTRLTVV.

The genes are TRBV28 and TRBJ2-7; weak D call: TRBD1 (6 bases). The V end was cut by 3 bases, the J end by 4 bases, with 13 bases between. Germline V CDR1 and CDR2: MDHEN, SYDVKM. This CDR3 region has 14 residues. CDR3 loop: CASSLTDSGYEQYV. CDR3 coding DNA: TGTGCCAGCAGTTTGACGGACAGTGGGTACGAGCAGTACGTC.

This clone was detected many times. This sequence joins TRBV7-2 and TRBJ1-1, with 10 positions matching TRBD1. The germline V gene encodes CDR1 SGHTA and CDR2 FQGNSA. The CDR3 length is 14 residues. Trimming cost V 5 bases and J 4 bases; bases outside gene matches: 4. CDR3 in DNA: TGTGCCAGCAGCCAGGACAGGGGGGGCACTGAAGCTTTCTTT. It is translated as CASSQDRGGTEAFF.

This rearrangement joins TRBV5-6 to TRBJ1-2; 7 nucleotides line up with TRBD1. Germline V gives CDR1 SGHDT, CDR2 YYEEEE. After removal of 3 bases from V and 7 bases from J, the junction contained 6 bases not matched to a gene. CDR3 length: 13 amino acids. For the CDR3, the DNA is TGTGCCAGCAGCTCAAAGGGGGCCTCTGGCTACACCTTC. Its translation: CASSSKGASGYTF.

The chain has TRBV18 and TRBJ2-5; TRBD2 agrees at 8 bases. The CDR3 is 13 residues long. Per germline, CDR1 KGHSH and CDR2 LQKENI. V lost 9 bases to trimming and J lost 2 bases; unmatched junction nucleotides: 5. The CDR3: CASFVAGQETQYF. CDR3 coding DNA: TGTGCCAGTTTCGTAGCGGGACAAGAGACCCAGTACTTC.

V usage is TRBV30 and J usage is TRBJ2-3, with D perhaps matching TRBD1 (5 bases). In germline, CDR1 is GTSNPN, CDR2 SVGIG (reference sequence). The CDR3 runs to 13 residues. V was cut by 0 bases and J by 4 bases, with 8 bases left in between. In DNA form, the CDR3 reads TGTGCCTGGAGTGTTTCAGGGTCAGATACGCAGTATTTT. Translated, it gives CAWSVSGSDTQYF.

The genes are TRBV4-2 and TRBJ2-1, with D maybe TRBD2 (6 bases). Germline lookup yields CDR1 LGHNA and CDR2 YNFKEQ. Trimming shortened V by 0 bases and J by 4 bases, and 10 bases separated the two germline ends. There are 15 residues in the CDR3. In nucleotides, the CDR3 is TGTGCCAGCAGCCAAGAAGCGGGCAGATACAATGAGCAGTTCTTC. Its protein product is CASSQEAGRYNEQFF.

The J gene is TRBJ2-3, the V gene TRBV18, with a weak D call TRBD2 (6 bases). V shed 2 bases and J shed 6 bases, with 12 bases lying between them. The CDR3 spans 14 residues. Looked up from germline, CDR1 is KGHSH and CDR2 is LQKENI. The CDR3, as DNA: TGTGCCAGCTCACCAAGTAGCGGTGGGGATACGCAGTATTTT. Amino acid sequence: CASSPSSGGDTQYF.

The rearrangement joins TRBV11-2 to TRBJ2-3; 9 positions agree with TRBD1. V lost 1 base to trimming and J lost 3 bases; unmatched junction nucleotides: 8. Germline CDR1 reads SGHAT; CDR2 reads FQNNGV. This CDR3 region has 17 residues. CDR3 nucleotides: TGTGCCAGCAGCTTAGGCCGGGGGACAGGGAAGACAGATACGCAGTATTTT. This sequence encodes CASSLGRGTGKTDTQYF.

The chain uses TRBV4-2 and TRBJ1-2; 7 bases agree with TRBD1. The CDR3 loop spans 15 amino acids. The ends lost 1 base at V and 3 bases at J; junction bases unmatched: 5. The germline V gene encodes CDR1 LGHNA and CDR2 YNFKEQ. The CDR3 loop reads CASSQGAQGDYGYTF. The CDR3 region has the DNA TGTGCCAGCAGCCAAGGGGCCCAGGGGGACTATGGCTACACCTTC.

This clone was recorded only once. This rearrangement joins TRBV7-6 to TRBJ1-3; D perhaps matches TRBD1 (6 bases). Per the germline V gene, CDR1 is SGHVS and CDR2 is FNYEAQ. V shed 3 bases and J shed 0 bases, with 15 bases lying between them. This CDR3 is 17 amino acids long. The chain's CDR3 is CASSFGSGTSSGNTIYF. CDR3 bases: TGTGCCAGCAGCTTCGGATCAGGGACAAGCTCTGGAAACACCATATATTTT.

The DNA of the CDR3 is TGTGCCAGCAAGGGCAGGGATCAGCCCCAGCATTTT. Translating it yields CASKGRDQPQHF. The gene calls are TRBV6-6 and TRBJ1-5, with D perhaps TRBD1 (5 bases). This CDR3 is 12 amino acids long. V lost 7 bases and J 5 bases, leaving 9 bases between the germline ends. The germline gives CDR1 MNHNY, CDR2 SVGAGI (reference sequence).

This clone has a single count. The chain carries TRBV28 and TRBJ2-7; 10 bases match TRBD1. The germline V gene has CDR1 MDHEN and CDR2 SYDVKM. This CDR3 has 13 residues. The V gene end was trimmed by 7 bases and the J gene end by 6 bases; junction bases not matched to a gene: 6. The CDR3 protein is CASKGQGVSEQYV. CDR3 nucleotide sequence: TGTGCCAGCAAAGGACAGGGGGTCTCCGAGCAGTACGTC.

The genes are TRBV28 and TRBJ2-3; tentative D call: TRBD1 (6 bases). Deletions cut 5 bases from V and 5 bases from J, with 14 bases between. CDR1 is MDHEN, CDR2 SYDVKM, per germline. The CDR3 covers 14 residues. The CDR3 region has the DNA TGTGCCAGCAGTATCGATCAACAGGGAGATACGCAGTATTTT. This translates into CASSIDQQGDTQYF.

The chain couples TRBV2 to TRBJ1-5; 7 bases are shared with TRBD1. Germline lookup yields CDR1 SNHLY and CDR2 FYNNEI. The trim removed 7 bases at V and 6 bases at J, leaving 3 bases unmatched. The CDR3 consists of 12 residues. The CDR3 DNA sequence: TGTGCCAGCAAGGGGGCAGTTCAGCCCCAGCATTTT. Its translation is CASKGAVQPQHF.

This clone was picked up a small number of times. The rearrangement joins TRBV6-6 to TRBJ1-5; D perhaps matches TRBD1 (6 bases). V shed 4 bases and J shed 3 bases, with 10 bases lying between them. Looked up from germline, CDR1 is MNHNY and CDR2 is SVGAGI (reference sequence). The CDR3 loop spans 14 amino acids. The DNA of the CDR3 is TGTGCCAGCAGTTCCGGACAGCACAATCAGCCCCAGCATTTT. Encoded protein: CASSSGQHNQPQHF.

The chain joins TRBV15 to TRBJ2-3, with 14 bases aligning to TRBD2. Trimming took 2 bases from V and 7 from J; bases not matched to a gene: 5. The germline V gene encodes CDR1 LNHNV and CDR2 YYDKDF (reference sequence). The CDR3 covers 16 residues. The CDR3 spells CATSRLGLAGGHTQYF. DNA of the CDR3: TGTGCCACCAGCAGACTAGGACTAGCGGGAGGCCATACGCAGTATTTT.

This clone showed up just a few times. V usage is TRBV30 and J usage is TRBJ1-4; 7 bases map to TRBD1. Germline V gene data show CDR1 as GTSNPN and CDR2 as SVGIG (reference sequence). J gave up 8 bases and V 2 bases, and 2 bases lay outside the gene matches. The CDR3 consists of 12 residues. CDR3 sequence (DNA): TGTGCCTGGAGTAGGGGGCAGGAAAAACTGTTTTTT. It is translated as CAWSRGQEKLFF.